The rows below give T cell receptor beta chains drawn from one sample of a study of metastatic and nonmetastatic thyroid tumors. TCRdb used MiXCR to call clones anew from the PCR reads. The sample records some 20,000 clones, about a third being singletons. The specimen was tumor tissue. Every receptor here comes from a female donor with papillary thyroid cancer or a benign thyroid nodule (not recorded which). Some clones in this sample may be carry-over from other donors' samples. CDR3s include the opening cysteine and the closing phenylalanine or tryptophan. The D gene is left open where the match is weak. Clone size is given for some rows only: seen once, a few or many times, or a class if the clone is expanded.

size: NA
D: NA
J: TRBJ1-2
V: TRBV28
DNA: TGTGCCAGCAGTTTATCCGGGCAGTCGTACTATGGCTACACCTTC
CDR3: CASSLSGQSYYGYTF

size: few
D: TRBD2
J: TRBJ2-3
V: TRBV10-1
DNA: TGCGCCAGCAGCTGCCTTAGCGGGAGGAGGGGCACAGATACGCAGTATTTT
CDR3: CASSCLSGRRGTDTQYF

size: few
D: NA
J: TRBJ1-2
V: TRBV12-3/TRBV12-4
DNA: TGTGCCAGCAGATTGGGGACGGAACGGGGCTACACCTTC
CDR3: CASRLGTERGYTF

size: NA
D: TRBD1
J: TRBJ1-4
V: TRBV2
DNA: TGTGCCAGCAGTGGGGACAGGGGGTGGAAACTGTTTTTT
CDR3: CASSGDRGWKLFF

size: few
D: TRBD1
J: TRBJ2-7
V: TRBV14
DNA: TGTGCCAGCAGCCTCCTGACAGGGGGCTTTTACGAGCAGTACTTC
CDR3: CASSLLTGGFYEQYF

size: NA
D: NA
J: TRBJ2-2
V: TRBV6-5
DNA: TGTGCCAGCAGTTACTCGAGTCAGGGTCCCGGGGAGCTGTTTTTT
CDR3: CASSYSSQGPGELFF

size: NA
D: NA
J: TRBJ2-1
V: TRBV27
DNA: TGTGCCACTCAGACGTGGAGCAATGAGCAGTTCTTC
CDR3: CATQTWSNEQFF

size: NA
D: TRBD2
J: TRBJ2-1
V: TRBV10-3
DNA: TGTGCCATCAGTGAACCTAGCGGGGGTCACAGTGAGCAGTTCTTC
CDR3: CAISEPSGGHSEQFF

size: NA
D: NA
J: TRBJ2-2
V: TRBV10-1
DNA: TGCGCCAGCAGTGAGTCGCGGAGCACCGGGGAGCTGTTTTTT
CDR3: CASSESRSTGELFF

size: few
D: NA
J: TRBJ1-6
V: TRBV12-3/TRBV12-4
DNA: TGTGCCAGCAGTTTAGGACGGTTGGGTTCACCCCTCCACTTT
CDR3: CASSLGRLGSPLHF

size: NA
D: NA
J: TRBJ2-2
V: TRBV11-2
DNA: TGTGCCAGCAGCTTAGGGTCCCCAGGGTATAGGACCGGGGAGCTGTTTTTT
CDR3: CASSLGSPGYRTGELFF

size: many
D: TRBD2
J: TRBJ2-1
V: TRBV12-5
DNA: TGTGCTAGTGGTAGCGGGGGGACAATCAATGAGCAGTTCTTC
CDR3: CASGSGGTINEQFF

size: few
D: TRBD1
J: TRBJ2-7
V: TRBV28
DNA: TGTGCCAGCAGTTGGACCGGGACAGGGGACTCAACCTACGAGCAGTACTTC
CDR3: CASSWTGTGDSTYEQYF

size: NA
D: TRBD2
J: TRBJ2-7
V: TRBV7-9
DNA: TGTGCCAGCAGCTTACTAGCGGGGGGGCGCGAGCAGTACTTC
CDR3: CASSLLAGGREQYF

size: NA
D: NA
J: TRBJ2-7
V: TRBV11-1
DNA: TGTGCCAGCAGCTTGTCAGGGTCCGACGAGCAGTACTTC
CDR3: CASSLSGSDEQYF

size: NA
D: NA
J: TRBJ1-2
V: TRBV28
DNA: TGTGCCAGCAGTTCGGGTTTATATGGCTACACCTTC
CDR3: CASSSGLYGYTF

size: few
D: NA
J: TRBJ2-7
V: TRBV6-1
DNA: TGTGCCAGCAGTAGGGACACGGATAGTCAGTACTTC
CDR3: CASSRDTDSQYF

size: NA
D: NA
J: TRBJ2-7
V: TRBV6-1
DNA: TGTGCCAGCAGTGAAGCGCTTCAGGAGGGGCGCGGGACGGGGCAGTACTTC
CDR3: CASSEALQEGRGTGQYF

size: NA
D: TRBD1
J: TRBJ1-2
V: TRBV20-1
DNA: TGCAGTGCTAGGACCCCCCCCCAGACAGGGAAAAACTATGGCTACACCTTC
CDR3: CSARTPPQTGKNYGYTF

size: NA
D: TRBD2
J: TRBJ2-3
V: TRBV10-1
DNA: TGCGCCAGCAGTGGGCTGTCGGTAGCGGGAGGGTCAGATACGCAGTATTTT
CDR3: CASSGLSVAGGSDTQYF

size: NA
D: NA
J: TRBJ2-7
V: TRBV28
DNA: TGTGCCAGCAGTTCTTACAGGGCCCACGAGCAGTACTTC
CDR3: CASSSYRAHEQYF

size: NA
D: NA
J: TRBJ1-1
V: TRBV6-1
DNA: TGTGCCAGCAGAATCCTGAGAGACACTGAAGCTTTCTTT
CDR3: CASRILRDTEAFF

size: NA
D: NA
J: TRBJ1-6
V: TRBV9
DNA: TGTGCCAGCAGCATCGGGACGGCCCTTAATTCACCCCTCCACTTT
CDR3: CASSIGTALNSPLHF

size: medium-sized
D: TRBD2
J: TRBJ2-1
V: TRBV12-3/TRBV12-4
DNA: TGTGCCAGCAGTTTTGGTAGCGGGGTCTACAATGAGCAGTTCTTC
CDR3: CASSFGSGVYNEQFF

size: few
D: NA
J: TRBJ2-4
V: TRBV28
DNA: TGTGCCAGCAGTTTGGGAGGGACAGGCAAAAACATTCAGTACTTC
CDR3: CASSLGGTGKNIQYF

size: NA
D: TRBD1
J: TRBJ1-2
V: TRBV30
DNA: TGTGCCTGGAGTCGGACAGGGGCTAGCTATGGCTACACCTTC
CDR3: CAWSRTGASYGYTF

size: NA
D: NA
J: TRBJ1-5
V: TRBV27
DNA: TGTGCCAGCAGTCACATCCGGGCCCAGCATTTT
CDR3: CASSHIRAQHF

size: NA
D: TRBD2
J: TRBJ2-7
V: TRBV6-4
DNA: TGTGCCAGCATTCGCCGAGAAACTAGCGGGAGGACATACGAGCAGTACTTC
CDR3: CASIRRETSGRTYEQYF

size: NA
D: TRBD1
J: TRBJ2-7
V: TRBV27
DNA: TGTGCCAGCAGTCCCCCGGGACAGGTGTCGACATACGAGCAGTACTTC
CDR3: CASSPPGQVSTYEQYF

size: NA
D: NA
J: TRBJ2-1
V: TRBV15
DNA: TGTTCCACCAGTAAACCGACCTACAATGAGCAGTTCTTC
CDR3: CSTSKPTYNEQFF

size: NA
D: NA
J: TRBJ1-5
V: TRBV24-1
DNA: TGTGCCACCAGTGATTATGGGAACAATCAGCCCCAGCATTTT
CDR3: CATSDYGNNQPQHF

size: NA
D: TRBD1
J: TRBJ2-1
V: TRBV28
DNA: TGTGCCAGCAGTCCCGCGGGACAGGGGGTTCCTGAGCAGTTCTTC
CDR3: CASSPAGQGVPEQFF

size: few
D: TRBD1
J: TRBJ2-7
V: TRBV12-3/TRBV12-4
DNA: TGTGCCAGCAGTTTAGAGGCAGGGGGCAAGGACGAGCAGTACTTC
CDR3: CASSLEAGGKDEQYF

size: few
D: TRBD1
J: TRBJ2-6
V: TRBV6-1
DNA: TGTGCCAGCAGCCCCAGGGGGGGGGCCAACGTCCTGACTTTC
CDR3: CASSPRGGANVLTF

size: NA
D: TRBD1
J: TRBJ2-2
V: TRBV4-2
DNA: TGTGCCAGCAGCCAAGAAGGACAGGGTGGTCGCGGGGAGCTGTTTTTT
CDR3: CASSQEGQGGRGELFF

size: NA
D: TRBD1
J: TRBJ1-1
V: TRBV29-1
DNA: TGCAGCGTCTTAAACAGGGGGCAGAACACTGAAGCTTTCTTT
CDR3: CSVLNRGQNTEAFF

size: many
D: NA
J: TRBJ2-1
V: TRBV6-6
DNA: TGTGCCAGCAGTTACTCGACGGTAGGGAGAAATGAGCAGTTCTTC
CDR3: CASSYSTVGRNEQFF

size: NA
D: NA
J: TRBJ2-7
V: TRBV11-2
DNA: TGTGCCAGCAGCCCCCAGGGGTACGAGCAGTACTTC
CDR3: CASSPQGYEQYF

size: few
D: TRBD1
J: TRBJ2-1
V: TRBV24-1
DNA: TGTGCCACCAGTGACATAGGGACAGGCCCAGACAATGAGCAGTTCTTC
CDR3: CATSDIGTGPDNEQFF

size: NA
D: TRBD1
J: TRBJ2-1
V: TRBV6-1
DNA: TGTGCCAGCAGTCTCGGACAGGGGCAGGATGAGCAGTTCTTC
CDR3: CASSLGQGQDEQFF

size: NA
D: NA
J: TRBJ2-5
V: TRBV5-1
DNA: TGCGCCAGCAGCTTGGCGGACGGACAAGAGACCCAGTACTTC
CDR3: CASSLADGQETQYF

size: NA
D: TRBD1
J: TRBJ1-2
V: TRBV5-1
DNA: TGCGCCAGCAGTGGGGGGTACCGGGACAGGGTATATGGCTACACCTTC
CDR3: CASSGGYRDRVYGYTF

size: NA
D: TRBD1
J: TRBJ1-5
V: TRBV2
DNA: TGTGCCAGCAGTGTCGGGCCCGGACAGGGGTTAAATCAGCCCCAGCATTTT
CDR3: CASSVGPGQGLNQPQHF

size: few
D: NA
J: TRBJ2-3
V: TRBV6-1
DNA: TGTGCCAGTGGAAAAGGACAGATGTGCACAGATACGCAGTATTTT
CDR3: CASGKGQMCTDTQYF

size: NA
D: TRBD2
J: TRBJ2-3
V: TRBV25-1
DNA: TGTGCCAGCAGTACTAGCGGGGGGGCCGTCGGCACAGATACGCAGTATTTT
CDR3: CASSTSGGAVGTDTQYF

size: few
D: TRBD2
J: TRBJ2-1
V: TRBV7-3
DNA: TGTGCCAGCAGCTTACAAGCGGGAGGGTTCTACAATGAGCAGTTCTTC
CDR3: CASSLQAGGFYNEQFF

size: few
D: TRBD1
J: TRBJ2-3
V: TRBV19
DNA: TGTGCCAGTAGTATAGGGTCAGGGGGCGCAGATACGCAGTATTTT
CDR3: CASSIGSGGADTQYF

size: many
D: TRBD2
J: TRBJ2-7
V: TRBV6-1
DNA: TGTGCCAGCAGTGAACTAGCGGGGTACGAGCAGTACTTC
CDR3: CASSELAGYEQYF

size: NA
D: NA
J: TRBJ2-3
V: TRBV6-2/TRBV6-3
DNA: TGTGCCAGCAGTTACTCGGCGAGTCCAGATACGCAGTATTTT
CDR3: CASSYSASPDTQYF

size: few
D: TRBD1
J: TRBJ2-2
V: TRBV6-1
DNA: TGTGCCAGCAGTCGCGGACAGGGGAACACCGGGGAGCTGTTTTTT
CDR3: CASSRGQGNTGELFF

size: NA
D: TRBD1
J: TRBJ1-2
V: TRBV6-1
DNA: TGTGCCAGCACGGGACAGGGGTATGGCTACACCTTC
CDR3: CASTGQGYGYTF

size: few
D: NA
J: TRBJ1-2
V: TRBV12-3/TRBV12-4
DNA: TGTGCCAGCAGTCCACGATCCCGAACGGGGAACTATGGCTACACCTTC
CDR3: CASSPRSRTGNYGYTF

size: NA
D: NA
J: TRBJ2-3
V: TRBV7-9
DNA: TGTGCCAGCACCCCGCCCAGGCTTTGGGGAACGCAGTATTTT
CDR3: CASTPPRLWGTQYF

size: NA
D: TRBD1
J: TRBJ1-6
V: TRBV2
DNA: TGTGCCAGCAGTGACGGGCAGGGGGCTAATTCACCCCTCCACTTT
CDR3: CASSDGQGANSPLHF

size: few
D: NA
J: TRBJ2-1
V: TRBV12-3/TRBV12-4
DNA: TGTGCCAGCAGTTTACGCGTCCACTCCTACAATGAGCAGTTCTTC
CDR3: CASSLRVHSYNEQFF

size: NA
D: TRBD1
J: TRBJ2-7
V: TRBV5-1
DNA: TGCGCCAGCAGCCCACGGGACAGGCGGCGGCAGTACTTC
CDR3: CASSPRDRRRQYF

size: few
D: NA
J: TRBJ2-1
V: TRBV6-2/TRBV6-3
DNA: TGTGCCAGCAGTTACGGGGTCGGGCAGCAGTTCTTC
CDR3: CASSYGVGQQFF

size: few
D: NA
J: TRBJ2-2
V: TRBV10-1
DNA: TGCGCCAGCAGTGCGGGGGCGTTCACCGGGGAGCTGTTTTTT
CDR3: CASSAGAFTGELFF

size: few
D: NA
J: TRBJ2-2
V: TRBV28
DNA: TGTGCCAGCAGTTTAGGGACTTCCCCCGGGGAGCTGTTTTTT
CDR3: CASSLGTSPGELFF